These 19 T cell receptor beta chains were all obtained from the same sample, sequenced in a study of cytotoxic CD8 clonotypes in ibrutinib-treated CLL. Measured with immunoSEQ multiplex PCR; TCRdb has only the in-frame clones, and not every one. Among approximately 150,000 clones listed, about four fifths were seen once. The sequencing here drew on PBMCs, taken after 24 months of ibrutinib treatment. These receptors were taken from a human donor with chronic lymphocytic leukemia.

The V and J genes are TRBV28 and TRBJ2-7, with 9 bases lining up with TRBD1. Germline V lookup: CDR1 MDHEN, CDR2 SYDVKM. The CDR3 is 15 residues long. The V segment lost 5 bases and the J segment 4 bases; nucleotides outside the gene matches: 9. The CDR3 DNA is TGTGCCAGCAGTCCCCCGGACAGGGGTAAATACGAGCAGTACTTC. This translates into CASSPPDRGKYEQYF.

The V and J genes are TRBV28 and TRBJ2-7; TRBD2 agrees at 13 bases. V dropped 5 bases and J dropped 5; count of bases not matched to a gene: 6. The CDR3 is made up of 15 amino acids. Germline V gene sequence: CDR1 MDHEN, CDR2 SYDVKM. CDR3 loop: CASSPGGLAGDEQYF. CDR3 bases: TGTGCCAGCAGTCCGGGAGGACTAGCGGGAGACGAGCAGTACTTC.

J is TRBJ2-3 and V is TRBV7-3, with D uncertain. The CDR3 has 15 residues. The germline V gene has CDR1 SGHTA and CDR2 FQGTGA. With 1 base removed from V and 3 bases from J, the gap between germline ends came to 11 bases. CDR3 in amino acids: CASSLNLGPTDTQYF. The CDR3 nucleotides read TGTGCCAGCAGCTTAAATCTTGGTCCGACAGATACGCAGTATTTT.

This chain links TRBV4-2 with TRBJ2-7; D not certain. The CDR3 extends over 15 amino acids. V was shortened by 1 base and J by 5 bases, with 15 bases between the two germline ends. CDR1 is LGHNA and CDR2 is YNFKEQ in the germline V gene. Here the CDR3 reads CASSQAGQVENEQYF. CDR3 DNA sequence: TGTGCCAGCAGCCAAGCGGGCCAGGTCGAAAACGAGCAGTACTTC.

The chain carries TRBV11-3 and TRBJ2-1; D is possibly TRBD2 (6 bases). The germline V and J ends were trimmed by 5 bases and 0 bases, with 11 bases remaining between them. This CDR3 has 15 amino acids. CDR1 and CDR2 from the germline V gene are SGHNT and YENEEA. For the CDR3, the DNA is TGTGCCAGCAGCGCCTCCGGGAGCTCCTACAATGAGCAGTTCTTC. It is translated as CASSASGSSYNEQFF.

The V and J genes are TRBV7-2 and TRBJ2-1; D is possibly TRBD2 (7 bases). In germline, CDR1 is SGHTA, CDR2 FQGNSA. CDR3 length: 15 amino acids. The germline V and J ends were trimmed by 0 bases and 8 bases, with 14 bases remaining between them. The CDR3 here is CASSLAPPGGHEQFF. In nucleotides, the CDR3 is TGTGCCAGCAGCTTAGCCCCCCCGGGGGGCCATGAGCAGTTCTTC.

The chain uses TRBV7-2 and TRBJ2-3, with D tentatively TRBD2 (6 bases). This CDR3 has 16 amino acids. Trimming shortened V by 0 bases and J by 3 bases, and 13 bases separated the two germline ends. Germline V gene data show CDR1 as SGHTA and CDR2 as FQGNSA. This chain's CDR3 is CASSLAPLARTDTQYF. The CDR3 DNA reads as TGTGCCAGCAGCTTAGCGCCACTAGCAAGGACAGATACGCAGTATTTT. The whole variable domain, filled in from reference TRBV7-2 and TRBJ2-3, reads GAGVSQSPSNKVTEKGKDVELRCDPISGHTALYWYRQSLGQGLEFLIYFQGNSAPDKSGLPSDRFSAERTGGSVSTLTIQRTQQEDSAVYLCASSLAPLARTDTQYFGPGTRLTVL.

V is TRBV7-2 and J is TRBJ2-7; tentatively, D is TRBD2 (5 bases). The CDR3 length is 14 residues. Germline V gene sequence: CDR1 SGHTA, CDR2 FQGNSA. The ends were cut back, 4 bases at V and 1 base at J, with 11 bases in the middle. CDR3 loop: CASSSRRGSYEQYF. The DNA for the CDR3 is TGTGCCAGCAGCTCCCGACGGGGTTCCTACGAGCAGTACTTC.

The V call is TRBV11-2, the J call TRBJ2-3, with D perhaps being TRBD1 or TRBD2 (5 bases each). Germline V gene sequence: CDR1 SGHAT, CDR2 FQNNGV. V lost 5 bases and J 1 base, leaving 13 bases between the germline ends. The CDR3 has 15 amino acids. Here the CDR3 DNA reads TGTGCCAGCAGCCCGGGACCAGCCCGCACAGATACGCAGTATTTT. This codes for CASSPGPARTDTQYF.

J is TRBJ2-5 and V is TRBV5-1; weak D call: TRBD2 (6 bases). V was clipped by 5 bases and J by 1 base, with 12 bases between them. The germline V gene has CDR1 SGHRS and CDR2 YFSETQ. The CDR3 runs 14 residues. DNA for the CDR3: TGCGCCAGCAGGGGGGGAGAGACCCAAGAGACCCAGTACTTC. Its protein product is CASRGGETQETQYF. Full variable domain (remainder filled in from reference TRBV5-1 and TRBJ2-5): KAGVTQTPRYLIKTRGQQVTLSCSPISGHRSVSWYQQTPGQGLQFLFEYFSETQRNKGNFPGRFSGRQFSNSRSEMNVSTLELGDSALYLCASRGGETQETQYFGPGTRLLVL.

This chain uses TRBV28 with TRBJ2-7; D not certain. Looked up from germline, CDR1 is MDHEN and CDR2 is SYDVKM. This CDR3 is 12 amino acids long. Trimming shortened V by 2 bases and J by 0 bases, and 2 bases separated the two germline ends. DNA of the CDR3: TGTGCCAGCAGTTTAAGCTCCTACGAGCAGTACTTC. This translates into CASSLSSYEQYF.

The CDR3, as DNA: TGTGCCAGCAGCCCCGGCAGGGGGCAGGTTAATGAAAAACTGTTTTTT. It is translated as CASSPGRGQVNEKLFF. This chain uses TRBV11-2 with TRBJ1-4; 8 bases map to TRBD1. With V trimmed by 5 bases and J by 4 bases, 9 bases remained unmatched. Per the germline V gene, CDR1 is SGHAT and CDR2 is FQNNGV. CDR3 length: 16 residues.

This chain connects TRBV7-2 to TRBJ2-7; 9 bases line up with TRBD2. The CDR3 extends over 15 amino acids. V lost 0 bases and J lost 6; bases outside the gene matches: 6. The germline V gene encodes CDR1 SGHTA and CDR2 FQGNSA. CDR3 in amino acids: CASSLAAGGWREQYF. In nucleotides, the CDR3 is TGTGCCAGCAGCTTAGCAGCGGGAGGTTGGCGCGAGCAGTACTTC.

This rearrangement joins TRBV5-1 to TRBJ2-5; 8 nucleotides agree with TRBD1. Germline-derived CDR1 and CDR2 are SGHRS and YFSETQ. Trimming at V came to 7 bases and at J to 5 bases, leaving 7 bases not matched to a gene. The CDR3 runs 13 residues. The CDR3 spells CASGRQGRETQYF. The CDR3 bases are TGCGCCAGCGGGCGACAGGGGAGGGAGACCCAGTACTTC.

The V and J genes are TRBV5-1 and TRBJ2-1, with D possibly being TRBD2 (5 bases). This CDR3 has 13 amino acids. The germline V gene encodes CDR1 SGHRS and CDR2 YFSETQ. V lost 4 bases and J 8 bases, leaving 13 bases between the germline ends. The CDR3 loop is CASSVLLADEQFF. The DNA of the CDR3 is TGCGCCAGCAGCGTACTTCTAGCCGATGAGCAGTTCTTC.

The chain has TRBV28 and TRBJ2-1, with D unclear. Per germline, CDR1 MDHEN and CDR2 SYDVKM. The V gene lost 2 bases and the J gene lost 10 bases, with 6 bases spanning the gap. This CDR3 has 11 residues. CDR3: CASSLRDEQFF. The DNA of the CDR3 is TGTGCCAGCAGTTTACGAGACGAGCAGTTCTTC.

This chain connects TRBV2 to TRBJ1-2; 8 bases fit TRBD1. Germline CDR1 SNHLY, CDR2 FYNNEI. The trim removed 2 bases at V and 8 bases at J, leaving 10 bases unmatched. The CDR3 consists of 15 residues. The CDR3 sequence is CASSETYRGNQGYTF. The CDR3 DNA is TGTGCCAGCAGTGAAACGTACAGGGGGAATCAGGGCTACACCTTC.

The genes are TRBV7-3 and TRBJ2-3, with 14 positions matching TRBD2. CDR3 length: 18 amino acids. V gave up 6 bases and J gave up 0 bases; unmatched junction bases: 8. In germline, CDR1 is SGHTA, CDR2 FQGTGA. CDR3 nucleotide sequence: TGTGCCAGCAGTTGGACTAGCGGGGGGCCCTTTAGCACAGATACGCAGTATTTT. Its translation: CASSWTSGGPFSTDTQYF.

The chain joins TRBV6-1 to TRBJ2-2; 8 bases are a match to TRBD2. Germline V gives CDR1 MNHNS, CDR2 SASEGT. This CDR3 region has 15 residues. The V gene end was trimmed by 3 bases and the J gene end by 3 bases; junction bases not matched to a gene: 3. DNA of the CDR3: TGTGCCAGCAGTGAGGGGACTAGACACACCGGGGAGCTGTTTTTT. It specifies CASSEGTRHTGELFF.